The sequence of this T cell receptor (beta chain) was determined in a study of blood T cells in healthy people across ages. Points from the study as a whole: Diversity estimates from one million T cells were considered underestimates.

This clonotype appeared a few times. Its antigen remains unidentified. Germline V gene data show CDR1 as KGHDR and CDR2 as SFDVKD. V was shortened by 4 bases and J by 3 bases, with 13 bases between the two germline ends. CDR3 length equals 15 residues. Alongside a J-beta primer mix, a sample-barcoded 5' primer served in a second PCR lasting about 7 to 11 cycles. MiXCR was run by TCRdb on the 5' RACE reads, yielding one entry per CDR3 protein. In the table there are some 1.5 million distinct CDR3 sequences, roughly 28% of which are singletons. The TCR comes from a woman in her thirties in good health. This chain joins TRBV24-1 and TRBJ2-3; D uncertain. Sequencing input: blood. Here the CDR3 reads CATSDTVSSTDTQYF. In DNA form, the CDR3 reads TGTGCCACCAGTGACACGGTATCCTCAACAGATACGCAGTATTTT.